These T cell receptor beta chains were read from a single sample in a study of OX40 agonist ivuxolimab in advanced cancers. Here immunoSEQ multiplex PCR was the method, and the copy in TCRdb shows in-frame clones only, minus some. The sample carries 65,000 to 85,000 clones, 88% recorded once. Sequencing used CD4+ or CD8+ T cells sorted from blood, obtained in a trial of the OX40 agonist ivuxolimab. These receptors all stem from an adult with an advanced solid tumor such as melanoma, head and neck, liver or kidney cancer. Each CDR3 is given without its conserved first and last residue. A D gene is named only where the DNA matches it firmly.

D: .; length: 11; V: TRBV18; J: TRBJ2-1; CDR3: ASSPQEFHEQF
D: .; length: 11; V: TRBV7-9; J: TRBJ1-1; CDR3: ASSFPGNTEAF
D: TRBD1; length: 11; V: TRBV6-6; J: TRBJ2-7; CDR3: ASSKDRTYEQY
D: .; length: 14; V: TRBV4-1; J: TRBJ2-7; CDR3: ASSPEGRANSVEQY
D: .; length: 13; V: TRBV10-3; J: TRBJ1-3; CDR3: AISGRQLSGNTIY
D: .; length: 14; V: TRBV19; J: TRBJ1-3; CDR3: ASSIQGPYSGNTIY
D: .; length: 14; V: TRBV19; J: TRBJ1-5; CDR3: ASSMGGRYSNQPQH
D: .; length: 11; V: TRBV5-1; J: TRBJ1-2; CDR3: ASRVDMIYGYT
D: .; length: 12; V: TRBV9; J: TRBJ1-1; CDR3: ASSVGEENTEAF
D: .; length: 14; V: TRBV11-2; J: TRBJ1-4; CDR3: ASSSPGHLANEKLF
D: .; length: 13; V: TRBV4-1; J: TRBJ1-1; CDR3: ASSLLSLGGTEAF
D: TRBD1; length: 11; V: TRBV19; J: TRBJ2-2; CDR3: ASSITGAGELF
D: .; length: 13; V: TRBV11-2; J: TRBJ1-2; CDR3: ASSLATVVAYGYT
D: .; length: 11; V: TRBV2; J: TRBJ1-5; CDR3: ASSENENGPQH
D: .; length: 10; V: TRBV2; J: TRBJ2-7; CDR3: ASRSFTHEQY
D: .; length: 12; V: TRBV7-8; J: TRBJ2-7; CDR3: ASNQNVGFLEQY
D: TRBD1; length: 12; V: TRBV2; J: TRBJ1-6; CDR3: ASRTGTGVSPLH
D: .; length: 11; V: TRBV10-3; J: TRBJ2-4; CDR3: AISESGGNIQY
D: .; length: 13; V: TRBV5-1; J: TRBJ2-5; CDR3: ASSRTRNPGETQY
D: .; length: 12; V: TRBV5-4; J: TRBJ1-1; CDR3: ASSLEQRNTEAF
D: TRBD2; length: 13; V: TRBV13; J: TRBJ2-7; CDR3: ASSLLAGPAYEQY
D: .; length: 15; V: TRBV11-2; J: TRBJ2-3; CDR3: ASSLAQAGVYTDTQY
D: .; length: 12; V: TRBV10-2; J: TRBJ1-6; CDR3: ASTMVDNNSPLH
D: TRBD1; length: 12; V: TRBV18; J: TRBJ1-1; CDR3: ASSPGQGLSEAF
D: TRBD1; length: 13; V: TRBV5-6; J: TRBJ1-2; CDR3: ASSQRDRSNYGYT
D: .; length: 12; V: TRBV19; J: TRBJ2-3; CDR3: ASSIIGSTDTQY
D: .; length: 10; V: TRBV7-8; J: TRBJ2-1; CDR3: ASSPRGYEQF
D: TRBD1; length: 13; V: TRBV6-1; J: TRBJ1-1; CDR3: ASSGGTAMNTEAF
D: .; length: 9; V: TRBV18; J: TRBJ1-2; CDR3: ASSQGDGYT
D: .; length: 14; V: TRBV4-1; J: TRBJ2-3; CDR3: ASTQVAGTLTDTQY
D: TRBD2; length: 12; V: TRBV18; J: TRBJ2-7; CDR3: ASSPGLANGGQY
D: TRBD1; length: 16; V: TRBV27; J: TRBJ1-1; CDR3: ASSAQPGQGLLSAEAF
D: TRBD2; length: 13; V: TRBV7-9; J: TRBJ2-1; CDR3: ASSLGSGGAGEQF
D: .; length: 12; V: TRBV12-5; J: TRBJ1-1; CDR3: ASGPPGANTEAF
D: TRBD2; length: 13; V: TRBV5-1; J: TRBJ2-1; CDR3: ASSLDSGGVYEQF
D: .; length: 15; V: TRBV29-1; J: TRBJ2-6; CDR3: SAAQRQDGSGANVLT
D: .; length: 12; V: TRBV9; J: TRBJ2-7; CDR3: ASSVDSHSYEQY
D: .; length: 13; V: TRBV19; J: TRBJ1-4; CDR3: ASSQTGMTNEKLF
D: .; length: 14; V: TRBV14; J: TRBJ1-6; CDR3: ASSQDPDIIVSPLH
D: TRBD1; length: 12; V: TRBV5-1; J: TRBJ2-7; CDR3: ASSLEGASYEQY
D: .; length: 13; V: TRBV5-6; J: TRBJ1-5; CDR3: ASSLGDRVGQPQH
D: TRBD1; length: 11; V: TRBV19; J: TRBJ2-5; CDR3: ASSGQGQETQY
D: TRBD2; length: 13; V: TRBV5-4; J: TRBJ2-1; CDR3: ASSSGTSRGNEQF
D: .; length: 13; V: TRBV18; J: TRBJ2-3; CDR3: ASSPPEGWTDTQY
D: .; length: 11; V: TRBV15; J: TRBJ2-5; CDR3: ATSRDLEETQY
D: .; length: 11; V: TRBV5-4; J: TRBJ1-2; CDR3: ASSARENYGYT
D: .; length: 14; V: TRBV2; J: TRBJ2-2; CDR3: ASKTGRTPNTGELF
D: .; length: 13; V: TRBV12-2; J: TRBJ1-1; CDR3: ASRSRERTDTEAF
D: .; length: 11; V: TRBV19; J: TRBJ1-1; CDR3: ASSRAGVTEAF